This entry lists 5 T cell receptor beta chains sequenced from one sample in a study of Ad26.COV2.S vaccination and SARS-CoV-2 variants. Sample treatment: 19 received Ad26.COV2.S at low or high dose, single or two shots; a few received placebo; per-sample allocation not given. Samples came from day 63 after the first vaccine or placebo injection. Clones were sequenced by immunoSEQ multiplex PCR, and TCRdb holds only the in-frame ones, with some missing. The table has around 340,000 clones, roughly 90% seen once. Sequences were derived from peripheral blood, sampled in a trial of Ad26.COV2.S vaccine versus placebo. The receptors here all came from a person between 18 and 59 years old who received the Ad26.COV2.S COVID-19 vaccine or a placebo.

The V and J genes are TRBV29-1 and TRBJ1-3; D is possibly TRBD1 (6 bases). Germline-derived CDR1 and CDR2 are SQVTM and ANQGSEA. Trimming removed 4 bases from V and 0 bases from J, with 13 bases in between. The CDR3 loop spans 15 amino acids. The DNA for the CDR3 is TGCAGCGTTGTGGAGGGCAGGGGCTCTGGAAACACCATATATTTT. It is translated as CSVVEGRGSGNTIYF.

CDR3 sequence: CASSSGQAGETQYF. The CDR3 DNA sequence: TGTGCCAGCAGTTCCGGACAGGCCGGGGAGACCCAGTACTTC. The chain joins TRBV6-2 or TRBV6-3 to TRBJ2-5; 7 nucleotides line up with TRBD1. Germline values: CDR1 MNHEY, CDR2 SVGEGT. The V segment lost 4 bases and the J segment 5 bases; nucleotides outside the gene matches: 7. The CDR3 runs 14 residues.

CDR3 sequence reads: CSVDPLGGVGTPTEAFF. Written as DNA, the CDR3 is TGCAGCGTTGACCCCCTCGGCGGGGTTGGTACGCCCACTGAAGCTTTCTTT. The V gene is TRBV29-1, the J gene TRBJ1-1; no definite D call. The CDR3 covers 17 residues. Germline CDR1 SQVTM, CDR2 ANQGSEA. The V and J ends lost 3 bases and 4 bases respectively, with 24 bases between them.

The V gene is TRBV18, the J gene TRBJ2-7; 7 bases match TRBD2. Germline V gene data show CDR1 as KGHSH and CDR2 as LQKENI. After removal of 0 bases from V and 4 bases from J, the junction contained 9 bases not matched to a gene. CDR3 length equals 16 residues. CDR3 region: CASSPPLGLDAYEQYF. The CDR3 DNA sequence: TGTGCCAGCTCACCACCCCTTGGACTAGACGCGTACGAGCAGTACTTC.

The CDR3 protein is CASSDSLYGYTF. For the CDR3, the DNA is TGTGCCAGCAGTGACAGCCTCTATGGCTACACCTTC. This chain joins TRBV2 and TRBJ1-2, with D uncertain. V was pared by 3 bases and J by 4 bases, with 6 bases between. The CDR3 totals 12 residues. In germline, CDR1 is SNHLY, CDR2 FYNNEI.